This T cell receptor beta chain was recovered during a study of radiation and T cells in renal cell carcinoma. Described time point: blood 4 weeks post-SBRT, at nephrectomy. Documented treatment: 15 Gy SBRT to primary tumor, nephrectomy 4 weeks later. V was clipped by 5 bases and J by 8 bases, with 15 bases between them. There are 13 residues in the CDR3. Germline assignment: CDR1 LNHDA and CDR2 SQIVND (reference sequence). Libraries were prepared by immunoSEQ multiplex PCR; TCRdb keeps only in-frame clonotypes and omits some of them. The data contain about 78,000 clones, about 88% of them singletons.

The receptor was derived from a woman between 65 and 79 years old with renal cell carcinoma. The sample was blood, taken from a patient whose treatment included radiotherapy and nephrectomy. The chain couples TRBV19 to TRBJ1-2; a weak D match, TRBD1 (6 bases). CDR3 bases: TGTGCCAGTAGTGAGTACAGGGAAAACGGCTACACCTTC. Translated, it gives CASSEYRENGYTF.